Presented here are 8 T cell receptor beta chains from one specimen sequenced in a study of regulatory T cells in long-lasting Graves disease. According to the study, TCR beta libraries were built with iRepertoire HTBI primers and CDR3-region Arm-PCR. TCRdb processed the multiplex PCR reads anew with MiXCR; each CDR3 protein has one entry. The table has 450,000 to 600,000 distinct CDR3 sequences, 15% to 20% seen once. Time point reported: newly diagnosed GD, antithyroid drugs for less than 3 months. Extracted PBMC RNA gave rise to the TCR library. The data were also submitted as part of a second study, on T cells in Graves' hyperthyroidism and ophthalmopathy.

The sequenced sample was peripheral blood mononuclear cells (PBMCs), obtained at new diagnosis, from a patient treated with antithyroid drugs. The receptors derive from a man aged 40-50 years with Graves disease.

This chain connects TRBV13 to TRBJ2-1; a weak D match, TRBD1 (6 bases). Germline V gene lookup returns CDR1 PRHDT and CDR2 FYEKMQ (reference sequence). Trimming took off 5 bases at V and 7 bases at J, with 12 bases between the two ends. There are 13 residues in the CDR3. For the CDR3, the DNA is TGTGCCAGCAGCAACAGCAGGGGTAATGAGCAGTTCTTC. Translation gives CASSNSRGNEQFF.

This clonotype was detected ten times or more. The CDR3 spells CASSEWTVADTQYF. CDR3 DNA sequence: TGTGCCAGCAGTGAATGGACTGTCGCAGATACGCAGTATTTT. The chain combines TRBV25-1 with TRBJ2-3, with D perhaps TRBD2 (5 bases). Trimming left V 1 base short and J 4 bases short, with 9 bases between. The CDR3 has 14 amino acids. Per the germline V gene, CDR1 is MGHDK and CDR2 is SYGVNS. The whole variable domain, remainder taken from reference TRBV25-1 and TRBJ2-3, is EADIYQTPRYLVIGTGKKITLECSQTMGHDKMYWYQQDPGMELHLIHYSYGVNSTEKGDLSSESTVSRIRTEHFPLTLESARPSHTSQYLCASSEWTVADTQYFGPGTRLTVL.

The chain recombines TRBV20-1 with TRBJ1-5; D is ambiguous. This CDR3 has 15 amino acids. Germline V gene sequence: CDR1 DFQATT, CDR2 SNEGSKA (reference sequence). Trimming left V 3 bases short and J 2 bases short, with 14 bases between. The CDR3 loop reads CSASLRPAGNQPQHF. As DNA, the CDR3 is TGCAGTGCTAGTCTAAGGCCTGCTGGCAATCAGCCCCAGCATTTT.

This rearrangement joins TRBV5-6 to TRBJ2-2, with no clear D. Germline CDR1 reads SGHDT; CDR2 reads YYEEEE. V gave up 2 bases and J gave up 6 bases, with 11 bases separating them. CDR3 length: 14 residues. The CDR3 DNA reads as TGTGCCAGCAGCTTCGGCTCACTCGCCGGGGAGCTGTTTTTT. It codes for CASSFGSLAGELFF.

This clonotype was recorded at least ten times. The chain links TRBV3-1 to TRBJ2-1; no reliable D call. With 4 bases removed from V and 8 bases from J, the gap between germline ends came to 15 bases. The CDR3 is 14 residues long. Germline CDR1 reads LGHDT; CDR2 reads YNNKEL (reference sequence). CDR3: CASSPKGPAYEQFF. In DNA, the CDR3 is TGTGCCAGCAGCCCGAAGGGCCCTGCCTATGAGCAGTTCTTC.

This clonotype was detected only a few times. The chain combines TRBV15 with TRBJ1-2; TRBD1 matches 8 bases. The junction had 5 bases not matched to a gene; V was cut back by 3 bases and J by 8 bases. The CDR3 consists of 13 residues. Germline V gene sequence: CDR1 LNHNV, CDR2 YYDKDF (reference sequence). DNA for the CDR3: TGTGCCACCAGCAGTAGGACAGGGTCCGGCTACACCTTC. Its translation: CATSSRTGSGYTF.

This clonotype was seen repeatedly, ten times or more. The CDR3 DNA sequence: TGTGCCAGCAGGGGAGAGACAGGGGTCCGGACCCAGTACTTC. It translates to CASRGETGVRTQYF. The chain joins TRBV7-9 to TRBJ2-3; 8 bases are a match to TRBD1. TRBJ2-5 matches the DNA end more closely, so the J call is doubtful. Germline V gene data show CDR1 as SEHNR and CDR2 as FQNEAQ (reference sequence). The length of the CDR3 is 14 residues.

This clonotype appeared a few times. The chain links TRBV3-1 to TRBJ2-7; D is unresolved. In germline, CDR1 is LGHDT, CDR2 YNNKEL (reference sequence). V was pared by 4 bases and J by 3 bases, with 13 bases between. This CDR3 region has 14 residues. CDR3 bases: TGTGCCAGCAGCCTCTCGACTGGGCTCTACGAGCAGTACTTC. Residues: CASSLSTGLYEQYF.